This T cell receptor (beta chain) was captured in a study of cytomegalovirus exposure and HLA in healthy donors. The trim removed 4 bases at V and 3 bases at J, leaving 7 bases unmatched. Per the germline V gene, CDR1 is SGHTA and CDR2 is FQGNSA. This CDR3 has 17 residues. A multiplex PCR was run with 60 Vbeta primers and 13 Jbeta primers. The method was immunoSEQ multiplex PCR; TCRdb's version includes in-frame clones alone and lacks a portion of them. The table includes over 150,000 clones, 75% to 90% detected once. Sequenced sample: PBMCs. The rearrangement links TRBV7-2 to TRBJ2-5; 14 bases agree with TRBD2. The origin of this receptor is a man younger than 45 in good health and CMV-seropositive. This chain's CDR3 is CASSSGLAGGAEETQYF. CDR3 sequence (DNA): TGTGCCAGCAGCTCCGGACTAGCGGGGGGAGCAGAAGAGACCCAGTACTTC.